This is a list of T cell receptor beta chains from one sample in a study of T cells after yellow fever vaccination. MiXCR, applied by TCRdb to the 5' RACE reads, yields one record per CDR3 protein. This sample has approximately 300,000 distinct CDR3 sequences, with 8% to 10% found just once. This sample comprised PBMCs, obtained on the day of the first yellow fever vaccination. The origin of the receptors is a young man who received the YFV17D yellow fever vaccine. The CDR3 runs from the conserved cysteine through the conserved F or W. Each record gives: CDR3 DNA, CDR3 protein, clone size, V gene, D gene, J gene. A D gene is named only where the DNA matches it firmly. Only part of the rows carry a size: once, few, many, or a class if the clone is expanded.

TGTGCCAGCAGACCTACCGGGCTCTCTGGGGGGGGGCAGTTCTTC CASRPTGLSGGGQFF few TRBV6-1 TRBD2 TRBJ2-1
TGTGCCAGCAGCTTAGGGGAAGGTTATTCACCCCTCCACTTT CASSLGEGYSPLHF few TRBV7-9 - TRBJ1-6
TGTGCCATCAGACCCTACTCTCTCGAGTCGGGCGGCTACACCTTC CAIRPYSLESGGYTF - TRBV10-3 - TRBJ1-2
TGTGCCAGCAGCCCTGCCAGGGGGGGAGAGACCCAGTACTTC CASSPARGGETQYF - TRBV7-9 - TRBJ2-5
TGTGCCAGCAGTCGGACAGGGGGCGGTGAAGCTTTCTTT CASSRTGGGEAFF few TRBV6-1 TRBD1 TRBJ1-1
TGTGCCAGCAGCTTAGATCTGCTCGGGGGGCCAGCTGGGACTAGCACAGATACGCAGTATTTT CASSLDLLGGPAGTSTDTQYF few TRBV11-2 - TRBJ2-3
TGTGCCATCAGTGAGGGAGGGGGTGATGAGCAGTTCTTC CAISEGGGDEQFF few TRBV10-3 - TRBJ2-1
TGCGCCAGCAGCCAAGATCGCGGGGGAAGTGAAAAACTGTTTTTT CASSQDRGGSEKLFF few TRBV4-3 - TRBJ1-4
TGTGCCAGCAGCTTTAGCGGGGGGGACAGCCGTGAGCAGTTCTTC CASSFSGGDSREQFF few TRBV7-3 TRBD2 TRBJ2-1
TGTGCCACCAGGGGACAACTAGCCAAAAACATTCAGTACTTC CATRGQLAKNIQYF - TRBV18 - TRBJ2-4
TGTGCCAGCTGTAGGATTGTAGGAAACACCATATATTTT CASCRIVGNTIYF - TRBV6-6 - TRBJ1-3
TGTGCCAGTAGTGGACTGACAGGCGGGTGGGAGCCCCAGCATTTT CASSGLTGGWEPQHF - TRBV19 - TRBJ1-5
TGCAGCGTTGAGGGGGGACAGGGCCCAGATACGCAGTATTTT CSVEGGQGPDTQYF many TRBV29-1 TRBD1 TRBJ2-3
TGTGCCACCAGTAGGGACAGGGGGCCGGTAGATACGCAGTATTTT CATSRDRGPVDTQYF few TRBV10-3 TRBD1 TRBJ2-3
TGTGCCATCAGTGTATCCGGAACACCGAGGGAGACCCAGTACTTC CAISVSGTPRETQYF many TRBV10-3 - TRBJ2-5
TGTGCCAGCAGCGGCCTCGGGATAAATCAGCCCCAGCATTTT CASSGLGINQPQHF - TRBV7-2 - TRBJ1-5
TGCAGCGTGGCCCAAGGGGGTAGGGCTTTCTTT CSVAQGGRAFF few TRBV29-1 - TRBJ1-1
TGTGCCAGCAGTCGAACCGGGACAGCATATTCACCCCTCCACTTT CASSRTGTAYSPLHF few TRBV6-2/TRBV6-3 TRBD1 TRBJ1-6
TGCGCCAGCAGCTCCTGGCAGGGCCCGCTCACAGATACGCAGTATTTT CASSSWQGPLTDTQYF few TRBV5-1 - TRBJ2-3
TGTGCCAGCAGCTTGTTTCCGGGGGGGAGCACTGAAGCTTTCTTT CASSLFPGGSTEAFF - TRBV5-4 - TRBJ1-1
TGTGCCAGCAACCGACAGGGTGAGACCCAGTACTTC CASNRQGETQYF - TRBV6-2/TRBV6-3 TRBD1 TRBJ2-5
TGTGCCAGCAGCGTTTCTCCCCGGTTGATGTATTTT CASSVSPRLMYF - TRBV9 - TRBJ2-3
TGTGCCAGCAGTTACCCTCATGGGGCGGGGTTAACCGGGGAGCTGTTTTTT CASSYPHGAGLTGELFF few TRBV6-5 - TRBJ2-2
TGCAGTGCTAGAGGGGCCAGAAGATACGAGCAGTACTTC CSARGARRYEQYF - TRBV20-1 - TRBJ2-7
TGTGCCAGCAGTCGGGGCGGGGGGGCTATAGAGACCCAGTACTTC CASSRGGGAIETQYF few TRBV27 TRBD2 TRBJ2-5
TGTGCCAGCAGTCGACTAGGCGGGTCGGAGACCCAGTACTTC CASSRLGGSETQYF - TRBV6-1 - TRBJ2-5
TGTGCCAGCAGCCGAACAGGGGGTAGCGCCTACGAGCAGTACTTC CASSRTGGSAYEQYF - TRBV7-2 TRBD1 TRBJ2-7
TGTGCCAGCAGCCCCCTACGGCAAGCGACTAGCACAGATACGCAGTATTTT CASSPLRQATSTDTQYF - TRBV9 - TRBJ2-3
TGTGCCAGCAGCTTAGGGGGAGAATACGAGCAGTACTTC CASSLGGEYEQYF few TRBV7-2 - TRBJ2-7
TGTGCCAGCAGTTTTAGTCAGTGGACAGGCCGGCTCGATGAGCAGTTCTTC CASSFSQWTGRLDEQFF few TRBV12-3/TRBV12-4 TRBD1 TRBJ2-1
TGCGCCAGCAGCCAAGACCACTGGACAGATTTTAACTATGGCTACACCTTC CASSQDHWTDFNYGYTF few TRBV4-3 - TRBJ1-2
TGTGCCACCAGTGGCGGAGACCGCTTCGGCACAGATACGCAGTATTTT CATSGGDRFGTDTQYF many TRBV24-1 - TRBJ2-3
TGTGCCAGCAGCTTAACCGGGACAGGGGGCGGGAGCACTGAAGCTTTCTTT CASSLTGTGGGSTEAFF - TRBV7-8 TRBD1 TRBJ1-1
TGCACCAGCAGCCAGACCGGGACAGGCAATCAGCCCCAGCATTTT CTSSQTGTGNQPQHF - TRBV1 - TRBJ1-5
TGTGCCACCAGCAGAGATCGAAGAAACACTGAAGCTTTCTTT CATSRDRRNTEAFF - TRBV15 - TRBJ1-1
TGTGCCAGCAGTTACTCGAAGGCGGAAAAACTGTTTTTT CASSYSKAEKLFF few TRBV6-5 - TRBJ1-4
TGTGCCAGCCGTCCCTACGGGGGGGCCATCTACGAGCAGTACTTC CASRPYGGAIYEQYF few TRBV27 TRBD2 TRBJ2-7
TGCGCCAGCAGCTTGGAAGGCGGGGGGCCCCCCACTGAGCAGTTCTTC CASSLEGGGPPTEQFF few TRBV5-1 TRBD2 TRBJ2-1
TGTACCAGCAGCTTAGGCAGACGAGGGGAAAAACTGTTTTTT CTSSLGRRGEKLFF - TRBV7-2 - TRBJ1-4
TGTGCCAGCAGTTATGGCGGATCTGAGACGAGTGGCTACACCTTC CASSYGGSETSGYTF - TRBV6-2/TRBV6-3 - TRBJ1-2
TGTGCCAGCAGCTTATACGGCGGATTAAATCAGCCCCAGCATTTT CASSLYGGLNQPQHF - TRBV7-2 - TRBJ1-5
TGTGCCAGCAGTTTCGAGGCAGGGAGCACTGAAGCTTTCTTT CASSFEAGSTEAFF many TRBV12-3/TRBV12-4 - TRBJ1-1
TGCAGTGCAAGAAAAAGGACCGAGGTCTACGGCTACACCTTC CSARKRTEVYGYTF few TRBV20-1 - TRBJ1-2
TGCGCCAGCAGTTGGGGTAACGGAGATGAGCAGTTCTTC CASSWGNGDEQFF - TRBV23-1 - TRBJ2-1
TGCAGCGCTATTATGACAATTGGCCCTGGAAACACCATATATTTT CSAIMTIGPGNTIYF - TRBV29-1 - TRBJ1-3
TGTGCCAGCAGCTTGGGGGGGGTACGCTCCTACAATGAGCAGTTCTTC CASSLGGVRSYNEQFF many TRBV5-4 - TRBJ2-1
TGTGCCAGCAGCTGGGGGACAGGGTCCTACAATGAGCAGTTCTTC CASSWGTGSYNEQFF few TRBV7-9 TRBD1 TRBJ2-1
TGTGCCAGCAGACAAGGACCCTACAATGAGCAGTTCTTC CASRQGPYNEQFF few TRBV7-3 - TRBJ2-1
TGCTGTGCTAGATTCGGGACAGCCGCCTGGGGAGAGACCCAGTACTTC CCARFGTAAWGETQYF - TRBV20-1 TRBD1 TRBJ2-5
TGTGCCATAACAGGGCCCGGAAACACCATATATTTT CAITGPGNTIYF - TRBV28 - TRBJ1-3